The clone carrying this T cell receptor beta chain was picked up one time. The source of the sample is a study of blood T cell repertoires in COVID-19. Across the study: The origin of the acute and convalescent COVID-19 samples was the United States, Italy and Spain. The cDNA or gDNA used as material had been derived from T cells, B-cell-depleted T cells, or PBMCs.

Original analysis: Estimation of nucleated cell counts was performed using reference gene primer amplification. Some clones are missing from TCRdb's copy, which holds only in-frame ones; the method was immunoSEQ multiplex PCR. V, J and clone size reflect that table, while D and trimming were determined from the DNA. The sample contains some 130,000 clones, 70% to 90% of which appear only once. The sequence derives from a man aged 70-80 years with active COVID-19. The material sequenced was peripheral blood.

Here the CDR3 DNA reads TGTGCCAGCAGCTTGGTCGACAGCCCCAGGAACACTGAAGCTTTCTTT. Translation: CASSLVDSPRNTEAFF. This rearrangement joins TRBV5-6 to TRBJ1-1; maybe TRBD1 (5 bases). The CDR3 totals 16 residues. Trimming took 0 bases from V and 1 from J, leaving 13 bases between them. The germline V gene has CDR1 SGHDT and CDR2 YYEEEE.